This record concerns one T cell receptor beta chain sequence. This sample stems from a study of technical replicates of blood from several donors. Assay used: immunoSEQ multiplex PCR; TCRdb lists only in-frame clones, some missing. This table has tens of thousands of clones, 70% to 90% appearing once. The ends were cut back, 4 bases at V and 2 bases at J, with 8 bases in the middle. From germline, CDR1 is SNHLY and CDR2 FYNNEI. The CDR3 spans 13 residues. This clonotype was sampled from a human donor in good health. Some clones in this sample may be carry-over from other donors' samples. Sequenced input: PBMCs. J is TRBJ1-2 and V is TRBV2; D may be TRBD1 (6 bases). This CDR3 is CASSGGQNYGYTF. The CDR3, as DNA: TGTGCCAGCAGTGGCGGACAGAACTATGGCTACACCTTC.